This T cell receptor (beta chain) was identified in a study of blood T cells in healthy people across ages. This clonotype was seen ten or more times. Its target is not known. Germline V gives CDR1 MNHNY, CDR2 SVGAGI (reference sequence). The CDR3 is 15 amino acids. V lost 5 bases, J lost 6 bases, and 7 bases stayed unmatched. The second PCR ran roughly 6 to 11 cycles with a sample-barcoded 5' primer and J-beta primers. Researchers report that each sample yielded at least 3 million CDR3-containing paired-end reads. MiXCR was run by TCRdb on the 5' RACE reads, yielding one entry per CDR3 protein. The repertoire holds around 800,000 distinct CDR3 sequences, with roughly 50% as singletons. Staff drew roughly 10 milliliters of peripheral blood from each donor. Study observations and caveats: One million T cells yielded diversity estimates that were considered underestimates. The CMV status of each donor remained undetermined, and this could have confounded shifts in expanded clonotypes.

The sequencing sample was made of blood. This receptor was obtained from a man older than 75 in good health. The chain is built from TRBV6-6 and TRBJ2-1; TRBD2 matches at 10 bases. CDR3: CASSPLAGAGNEQFF. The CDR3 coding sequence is TGTGCCAGCAGTCCGCTAGCGGGAGCGGGCAATGAGCAGTTCTTC.